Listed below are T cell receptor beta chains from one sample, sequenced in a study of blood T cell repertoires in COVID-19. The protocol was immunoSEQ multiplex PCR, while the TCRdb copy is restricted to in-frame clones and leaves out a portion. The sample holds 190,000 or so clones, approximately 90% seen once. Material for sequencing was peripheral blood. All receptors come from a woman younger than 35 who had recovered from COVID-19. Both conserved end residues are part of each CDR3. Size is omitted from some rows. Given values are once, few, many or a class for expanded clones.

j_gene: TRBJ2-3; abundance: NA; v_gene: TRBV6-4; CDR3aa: CASSLAESTDTQYF
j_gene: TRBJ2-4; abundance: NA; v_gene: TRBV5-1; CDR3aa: CASSIGTSGSQNIQYF
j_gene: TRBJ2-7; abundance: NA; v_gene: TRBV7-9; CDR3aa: CASSGSGTGYEQYF
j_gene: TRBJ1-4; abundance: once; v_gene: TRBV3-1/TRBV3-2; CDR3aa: CASSQRGGLTNEKLFF
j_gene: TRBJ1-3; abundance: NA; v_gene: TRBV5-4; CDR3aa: CASTEGGDLLYGNTIYF
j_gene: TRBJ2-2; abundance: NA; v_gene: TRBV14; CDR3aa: CASSHTGRRNTGELFF
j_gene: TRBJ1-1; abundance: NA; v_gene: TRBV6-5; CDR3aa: CASTSRGYTEAFF
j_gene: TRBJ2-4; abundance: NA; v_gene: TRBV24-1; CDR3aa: CATSAGTVDKNIQYF
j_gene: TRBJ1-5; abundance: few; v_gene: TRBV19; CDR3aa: CASSPVGNQPQHF
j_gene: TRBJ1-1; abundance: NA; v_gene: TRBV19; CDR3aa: CASTVDRANTEAFF
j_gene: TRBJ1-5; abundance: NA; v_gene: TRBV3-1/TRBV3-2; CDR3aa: CASSPKTVEPQHF
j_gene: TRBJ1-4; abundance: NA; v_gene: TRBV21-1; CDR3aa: CASKHRGRREKLFF
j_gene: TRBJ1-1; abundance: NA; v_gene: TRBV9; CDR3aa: CASSAQVGRTEAFF
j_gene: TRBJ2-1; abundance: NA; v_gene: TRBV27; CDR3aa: CASSRAGIGFF
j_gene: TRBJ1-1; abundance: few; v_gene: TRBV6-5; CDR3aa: CASHGEGEAFF
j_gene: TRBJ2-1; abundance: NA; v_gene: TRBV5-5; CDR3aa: CASNTDWRREQFF
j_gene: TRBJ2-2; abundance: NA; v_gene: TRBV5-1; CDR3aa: CASSLGAMNTGELFF
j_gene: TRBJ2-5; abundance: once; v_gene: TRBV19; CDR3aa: CASKGVRDRLSDQYF
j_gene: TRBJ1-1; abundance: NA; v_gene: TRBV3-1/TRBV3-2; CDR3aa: CASSLGGTGGDEAFF
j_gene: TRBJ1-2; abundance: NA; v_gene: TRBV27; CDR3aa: CASSTLTSPFNYGYTF
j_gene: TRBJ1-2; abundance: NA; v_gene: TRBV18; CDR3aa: CASSSGTGALYGYTF
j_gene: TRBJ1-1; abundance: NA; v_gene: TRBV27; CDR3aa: CASSVRVRDTEAFF
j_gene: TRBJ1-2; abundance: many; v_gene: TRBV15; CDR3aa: CATSRASGVGANYGYTF
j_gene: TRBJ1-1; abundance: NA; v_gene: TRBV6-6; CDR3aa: CASSRLTGGRYTEAFF
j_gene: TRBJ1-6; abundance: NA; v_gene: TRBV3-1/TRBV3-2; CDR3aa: CASSQDIGSGAPLHF